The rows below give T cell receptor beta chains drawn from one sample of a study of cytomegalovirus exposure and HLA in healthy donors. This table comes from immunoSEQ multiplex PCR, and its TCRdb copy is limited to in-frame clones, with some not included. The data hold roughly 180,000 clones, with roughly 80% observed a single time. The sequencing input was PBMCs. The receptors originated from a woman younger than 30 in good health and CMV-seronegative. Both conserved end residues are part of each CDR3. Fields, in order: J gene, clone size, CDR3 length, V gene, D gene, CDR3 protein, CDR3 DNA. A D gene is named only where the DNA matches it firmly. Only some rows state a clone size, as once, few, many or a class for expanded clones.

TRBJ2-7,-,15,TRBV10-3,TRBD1,CAISLGQGRGHEQYF,TGTGCCATCAGCCTGGGACAGGGAAGGGGACACGAGCAGTACTTC
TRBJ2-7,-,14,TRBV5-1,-,CASTSGRGGYEQYF,TGCGCCAGCACCTCTGGGAGGGGGGGCTACGAGCAGTACTTC
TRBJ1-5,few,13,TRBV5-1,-,CASSFTRGEPQHF,TGCGCCAGCAGCTTTACGCGGGGGGAGCCCCAGCATTTT
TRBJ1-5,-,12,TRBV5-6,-,CASSFGDQPQHF,TGTGCCAGCAGCTTCGGGGATCAGCCCCAGCATTTT
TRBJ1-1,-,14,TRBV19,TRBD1,CASSTGQGGTEAFF,TGTGCCAGTAGTACCGGACAGGGCGGCACTGAAGCTTTCTTT
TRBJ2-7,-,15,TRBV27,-,CASSLKWTESPEQYF,TGTGCCAGCAGTTTAAAGTGGACAGAGAGTCCCGAGCAGTACTTC
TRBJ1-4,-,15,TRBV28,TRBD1,CASSPQTGFGEKLFF,TGTGCCAGCAGTCCACAGACAGGGTTCGGGGAAAAACTGTTTTTT
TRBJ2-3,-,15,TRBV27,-,CASARGLGIINTQYF,TGTGCCAGCGCCCGGGGACTTGGGATCATCAATACGCAGTATTTT
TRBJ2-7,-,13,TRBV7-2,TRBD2,CASSSGLAFEQYF,TGTGCCAGCAGCTCGGGACTAGCCTTCGAGCAGTACTTC
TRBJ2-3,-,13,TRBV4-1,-,CASSHLGTDTQYF,TGCGCCAGCAGCCATCTAGGCACAGATACGCAGTATTTT
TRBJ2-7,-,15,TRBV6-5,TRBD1,CASSLRTGGRYEQYF,TGTGCCAGCAGTCTAAGGACAGGGGGACGGTACGAGCAGTACTTC
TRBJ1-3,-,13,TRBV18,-,CASSEGPGNTIYF,TGTGCCAGCTCAGAGGGTCCTGGAAACACCATATATTTT
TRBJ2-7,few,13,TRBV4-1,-,CAINDGDLYEQYF,TGCGCCATAAACGACGGGGATCTGTACGAGCAGTACTTC
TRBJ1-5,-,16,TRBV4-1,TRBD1,CASSLRQGPPNQPQHF,TGCGCCAGCAGCCTAAGACAGGGTCCTCCCAATCAGCCCCAGCATTTT
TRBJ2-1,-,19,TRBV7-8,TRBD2,CASSLVIPVRAGADHEQFF,TGTGCCAGCAGCTTAGTTATTCCGGTCCGGGCGGGAGCCGACCATGAGCAGTTCTTC
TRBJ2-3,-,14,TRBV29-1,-,CSVWPRIAADTQYF,TGCAGCGTTTGGCCCAGGATCGCTGCAGATACGCAGTATTTT
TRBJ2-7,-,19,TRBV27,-,CASSLRAPKTPRGSYEQYF,TGTGCCAGCAGTTTAAGGGCCCCGAAAACGCCCAGGGGCTCCTACGAGCAGTACTTC
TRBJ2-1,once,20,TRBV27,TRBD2,CASSPGPGLAGGPSYNEQFF,TGTGCCAGCAGTCCCGGCCCGGGACTAGCGGGAGGGCCCTCCTACAATGAGCAGTTCTTC
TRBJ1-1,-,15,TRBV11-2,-,CASSLFGHTNTEAFF,TGTGCCAGCAGCTTATTTGGACACACGAACACTGAAGCTTTCTTT
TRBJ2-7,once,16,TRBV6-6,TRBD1,CASSYSETGYSYEQYF,TGTGCCAGCAGTTACTCCGAGACAGGGTACTCCTACGAGCAGTACTTC
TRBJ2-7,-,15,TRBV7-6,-,CASSSNPGDGYEQYF,TGTGCCAGCAGCTCGAACCCAGGGGATGGCTACGAGCAGTACTTC
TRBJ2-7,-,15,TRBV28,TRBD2,CASSFSDGRVEEQYF,TGTGCCAGCAGTTTTTCAGACGGGAGGGTGGAAGAGCAGTACTTC
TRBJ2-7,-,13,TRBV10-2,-,CASSESGIYEQYF,TGCGCCAGCAGTGAATCGGGGATCTACGAGCAGTACTTC
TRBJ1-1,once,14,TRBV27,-,CASSFKNLNTEAFF,TGTGCCAGCAGTTTTAAAAACTTGAACACTGAAGCTTTCTTT
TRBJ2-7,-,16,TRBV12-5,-,CASGLVGIKKSYEQYF,TGTGCTAGTGGTTTGGTCGGGATCAAGAAGTCATACGAGCAGTACTTC
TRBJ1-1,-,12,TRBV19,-,CASGNRNTEAFF,TGTGCCAGTGGAAACAGGAACACTGAAGCTTTCTTT
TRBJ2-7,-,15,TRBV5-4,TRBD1,CASSPGTGATYEQYF,TGTGCCAGCAGTCCCGGGACAGGGGCTACCTACGAGCAGTACTTC
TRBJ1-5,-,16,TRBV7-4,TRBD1,CASSFRGPPVSQPQHF,TGTGCCAGCAGCTTTAGGGGGCCCCCAGTGTCTCAGCCCCAGCATTTT